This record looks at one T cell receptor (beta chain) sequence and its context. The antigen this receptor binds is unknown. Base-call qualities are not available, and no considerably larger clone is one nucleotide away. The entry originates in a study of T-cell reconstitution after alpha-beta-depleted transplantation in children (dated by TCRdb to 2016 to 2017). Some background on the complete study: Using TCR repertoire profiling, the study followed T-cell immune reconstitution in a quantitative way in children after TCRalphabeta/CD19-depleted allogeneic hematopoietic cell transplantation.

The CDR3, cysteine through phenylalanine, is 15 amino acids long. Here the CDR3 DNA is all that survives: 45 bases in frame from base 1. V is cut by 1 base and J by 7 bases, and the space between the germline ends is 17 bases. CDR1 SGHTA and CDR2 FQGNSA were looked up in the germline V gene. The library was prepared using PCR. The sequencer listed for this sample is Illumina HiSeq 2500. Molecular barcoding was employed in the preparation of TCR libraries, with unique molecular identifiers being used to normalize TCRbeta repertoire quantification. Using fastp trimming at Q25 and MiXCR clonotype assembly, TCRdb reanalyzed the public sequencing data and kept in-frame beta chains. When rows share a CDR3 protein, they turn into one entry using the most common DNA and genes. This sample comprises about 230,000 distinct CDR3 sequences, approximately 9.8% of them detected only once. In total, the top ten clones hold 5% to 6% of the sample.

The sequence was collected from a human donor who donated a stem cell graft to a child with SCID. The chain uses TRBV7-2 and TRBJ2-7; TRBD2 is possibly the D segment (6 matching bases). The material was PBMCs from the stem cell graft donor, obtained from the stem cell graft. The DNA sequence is TGTGCCAGCAGCTTAGGATGGGGCGGGGTCCGGGAGCAGTACTTC. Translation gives CASSLGWGGVREQYF.